The clone carrying this T cell receptor beta chain was recorded only once. Its antigen is not identified. This sample is drawn from a study of T cell responses to AZD1222 COVID-19 vaccine. Between the trimmed V and J ends, which lost 8 bases and 0 bases, there was a span of 11 bases. The CDR3 runs to 13 residues. Germline V CDR1 and CDR2: MNHEY, SVGAGI. Notes on the study in general: White British people made up most donors, females outnumbered males, and clonal diversity was possibly underestimated.

Only in-frame clones appear in the TCRdb table, and some are missing; sequencing was by immunoSEQ multiplex PCR. The sample carries some 190,000 clones, approximately 91% recorded once. The source material was peripheral blood, sampled 28 days after the second AZD1222 dose. The V gene is TRBV6-5, the J gene TRBJ2-7; no clear D. The sequence derives from an adult who received the AZD1222 COVID-19 vaccine. The CDR3 nucleotides are TGTGCCAGCCAGTGGGCGAACTCCTACGAGCAGTACTTC. Translation gives CASQWANSYEQYF.